The present T cell receptor (beta chain) was sequenced within a study of regulatory T cells in long-lasting Graves disease. The CDR3 spans 15 residues. Trimming removed 0 bases from V and 7 bases from J; junction bases left unmatched: 4. Germline V gives CDR1 SGDLS, CDR2 YYNGEE. In building TCR beta libraries, iRepertoire HTBI primers were used together with Arm-PCR of CDR3 regions. TCRdb reprocessed the multiplex PCR reads via MiXCR and lists one record per CDR3 protein. The sample carries fewer than 450,000 distinct CDR3 sequences, less than 25% recorded once. The time point is: persistent/refractory GD, antithyroid drugs over 5 years with positive TRAb. Making the TCR library involved RNA that had been extracted from PBMCs. Those enrolled as patients came out of an endocrinology department in Xi'an, China. This clonotype showed up many times.

Sequenced here: peripheral blood mononuclear cells (PBMCs), sampled when the disease was refractory, from a patient treated with antithyroid drugs. The receptor was isolated from a female donor with Graves disease. The chain employs TRBV9 and TRBJ1-6; 7 nucleotides agree with TRBD1. The CDR3 loop is CASSVAAGGNSPLHF. CDR3 coding DNA: TGTGCCAGCAGCGTAGCGGCAGGGGGAAATTCACCCCTCCACTTT.